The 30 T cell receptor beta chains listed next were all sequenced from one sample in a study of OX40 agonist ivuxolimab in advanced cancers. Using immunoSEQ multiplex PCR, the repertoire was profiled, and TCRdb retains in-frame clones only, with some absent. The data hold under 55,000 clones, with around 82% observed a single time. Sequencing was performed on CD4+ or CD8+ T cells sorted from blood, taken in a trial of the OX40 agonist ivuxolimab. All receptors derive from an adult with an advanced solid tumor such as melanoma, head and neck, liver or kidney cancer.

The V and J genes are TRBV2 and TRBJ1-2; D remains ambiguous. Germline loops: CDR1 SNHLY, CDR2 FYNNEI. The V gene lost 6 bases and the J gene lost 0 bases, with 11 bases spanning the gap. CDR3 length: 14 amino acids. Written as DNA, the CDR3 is TGTGCCAGCAGGCTGGACGGAGCTAACTATGGCTACACCTTC. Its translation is CASRLDGANYGYTF.

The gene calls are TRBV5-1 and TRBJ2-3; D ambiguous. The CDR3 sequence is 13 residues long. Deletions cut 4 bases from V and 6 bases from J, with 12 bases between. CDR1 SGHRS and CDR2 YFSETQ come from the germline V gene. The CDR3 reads CASSQIMSDTQYF. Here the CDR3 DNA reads TGCGCCAGCAGCCAGATAATGTCGGATACGCAGTATTTT.

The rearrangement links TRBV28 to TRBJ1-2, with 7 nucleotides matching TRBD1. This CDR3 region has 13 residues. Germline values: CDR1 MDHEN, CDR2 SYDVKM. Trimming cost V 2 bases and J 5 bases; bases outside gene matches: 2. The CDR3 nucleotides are TGTGCCAGCAGTTTAGGGACAGATTATGGCTACACCTTC. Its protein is CASSLGTDYGYTF.

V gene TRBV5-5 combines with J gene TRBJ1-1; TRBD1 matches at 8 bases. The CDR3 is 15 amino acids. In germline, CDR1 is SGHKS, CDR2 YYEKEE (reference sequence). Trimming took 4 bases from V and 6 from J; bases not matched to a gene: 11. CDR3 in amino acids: CASSLVWQGASEAFF. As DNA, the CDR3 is TGTGCCAGCAGCCTTGTGTGGCAGGGGGCCTCTGAAGCTTTCTTT.

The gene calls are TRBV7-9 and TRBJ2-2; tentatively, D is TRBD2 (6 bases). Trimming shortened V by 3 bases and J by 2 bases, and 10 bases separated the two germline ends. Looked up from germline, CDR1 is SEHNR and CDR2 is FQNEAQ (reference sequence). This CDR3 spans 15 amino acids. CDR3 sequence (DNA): TGTGCCAGCAGCTTTTGGGGGGTTAACACCGGGGAGCTGTTTTTT. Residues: CASSFWGVNTGELFF.

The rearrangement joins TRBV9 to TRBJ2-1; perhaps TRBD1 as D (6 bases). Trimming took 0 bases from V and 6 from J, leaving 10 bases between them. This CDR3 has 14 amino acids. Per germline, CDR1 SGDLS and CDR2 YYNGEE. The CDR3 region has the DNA TGTGCCAGCAGCGTAGGTAACAGGGCCAATGAGCAGTTCTTC. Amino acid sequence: CASSVGNRANEQFF.

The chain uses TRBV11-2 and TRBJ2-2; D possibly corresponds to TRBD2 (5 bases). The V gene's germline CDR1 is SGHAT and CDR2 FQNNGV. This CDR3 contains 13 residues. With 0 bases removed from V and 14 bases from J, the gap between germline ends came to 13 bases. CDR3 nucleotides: TGTGCCAGCAGCTTAGATCGGGGTTATCGCCTGTTTTTT. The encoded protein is CASSLDRGYRLFF.

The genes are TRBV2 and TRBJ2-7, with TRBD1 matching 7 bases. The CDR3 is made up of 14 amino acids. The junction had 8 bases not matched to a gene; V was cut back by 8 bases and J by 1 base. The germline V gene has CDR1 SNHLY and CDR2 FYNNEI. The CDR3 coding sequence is TGTGCCAGCGTTGTACAGGGGATTTCCTACGAGCAGTACTTC. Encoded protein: CASVVQGISYEQYF.

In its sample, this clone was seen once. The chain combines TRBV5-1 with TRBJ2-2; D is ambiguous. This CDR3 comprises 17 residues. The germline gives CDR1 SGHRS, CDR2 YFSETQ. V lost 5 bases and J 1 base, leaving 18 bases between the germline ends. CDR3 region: CASSFKKAGLNTGELFF. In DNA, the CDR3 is TGCGCCAGCAGTTTTAAAAAGGCAGGATTGAACACCGGGGAGCTGTTTTTT.

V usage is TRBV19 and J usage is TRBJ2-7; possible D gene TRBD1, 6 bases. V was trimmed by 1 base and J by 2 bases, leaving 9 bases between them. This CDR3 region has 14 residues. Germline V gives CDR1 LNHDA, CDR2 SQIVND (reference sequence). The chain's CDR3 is CASSIGTATYEQYF. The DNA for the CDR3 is TGTGCCAGTAGTATAGGGACAGCAACCTACGAGCAGTACTTC.

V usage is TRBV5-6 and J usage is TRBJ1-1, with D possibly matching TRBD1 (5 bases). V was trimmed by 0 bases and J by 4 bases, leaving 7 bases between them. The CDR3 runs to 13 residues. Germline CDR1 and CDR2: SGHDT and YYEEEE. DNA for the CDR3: TGTGCCAGCAGCTTGGTCAGGGTCACTGAAGCTTTCTTT. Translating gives CASSLVRVTEAFF.

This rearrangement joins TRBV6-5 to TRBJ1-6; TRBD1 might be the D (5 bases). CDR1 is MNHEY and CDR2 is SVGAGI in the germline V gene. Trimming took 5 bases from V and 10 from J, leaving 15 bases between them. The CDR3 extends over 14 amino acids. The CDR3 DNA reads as TGTGCCAGCAGTGGAACGGTCGGGGGATCACCCCTCCACTTT. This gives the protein CASSGTVGGSPLHF.

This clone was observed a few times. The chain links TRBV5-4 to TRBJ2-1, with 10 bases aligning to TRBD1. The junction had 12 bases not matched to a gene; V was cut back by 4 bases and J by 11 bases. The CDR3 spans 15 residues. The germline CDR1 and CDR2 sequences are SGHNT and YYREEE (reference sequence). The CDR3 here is CASSLRTGGLEKQFF. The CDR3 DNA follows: TGTGCCAGCAGCCTACGGACAGGGGGTTTAGAGAAGCAGTTCTTC.

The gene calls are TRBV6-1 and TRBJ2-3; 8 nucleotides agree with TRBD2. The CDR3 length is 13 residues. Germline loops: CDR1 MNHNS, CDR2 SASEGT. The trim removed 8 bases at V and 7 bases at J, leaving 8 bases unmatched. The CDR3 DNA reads TGTGCCAGCCAACCGGGGGGGGCAAATACGCAGTATTTT. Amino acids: CASQPGGANTQYF.

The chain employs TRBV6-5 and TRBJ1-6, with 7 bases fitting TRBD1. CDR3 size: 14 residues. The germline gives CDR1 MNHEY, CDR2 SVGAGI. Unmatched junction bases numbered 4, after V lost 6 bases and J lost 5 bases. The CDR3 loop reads CASRRTGDNSPLHF. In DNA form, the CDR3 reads TGTGCCAGCAGGCGGACAGGAGATAATTCACCCCTCCACTTT.

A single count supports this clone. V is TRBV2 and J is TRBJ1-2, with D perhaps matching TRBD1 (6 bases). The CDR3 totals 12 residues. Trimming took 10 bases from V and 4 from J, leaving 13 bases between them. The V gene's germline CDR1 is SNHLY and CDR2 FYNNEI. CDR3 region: CATNPGAYGYTF. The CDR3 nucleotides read TGTGCCACCAACCCGGGGGCCTATGGCTACACCTTC.

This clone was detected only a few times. The CDR3 loop is CASGGNSYEQYF. The CDR3 nucleotides are TGTGCCAGCGGGGGAAACTCCTACGAGCAGTACTTC. The V and J genes are TRBV28 and TRBJ2-7, with D perhaps matching TRBD1 or TRBD2 (5 bases each). The CDR3 spans 12 residues. Germline assignment: CDR1 MDHEN and CDR2 SYDVKM. The ends were cut back, 8 bases at V and 0 bases at J, with 8 bases in the middle.

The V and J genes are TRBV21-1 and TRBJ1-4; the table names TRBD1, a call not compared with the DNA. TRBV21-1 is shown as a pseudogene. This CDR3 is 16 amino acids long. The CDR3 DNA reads TGTGCCAGCAGAATAAAACGTACAGGGTCTGGCGAAAAACTGTTTTTT. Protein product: CASRIKRTGSGEKLFF.

The CDR3 loop reads CASSLRDEATNEKLFF. The DNA for the CDR3 is TGTGCCAGCAGCCTCCGGGACGAAGCAACTAATGAAAAACTGTTTTTT. This chain joins TRBV2 and TRBJ1-4; TRBD1 is a possible D gene (5 bases). V lost 6 bases and J lost 0, with 14 bases in between. The germline gives CDR1 SNHLY, CDR2 FYNNEI. The length of the CDR3 is 16 residues.

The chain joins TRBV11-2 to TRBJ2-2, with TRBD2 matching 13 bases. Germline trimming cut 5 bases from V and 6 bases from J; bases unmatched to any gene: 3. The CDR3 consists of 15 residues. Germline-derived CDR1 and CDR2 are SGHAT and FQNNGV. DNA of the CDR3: TGTGCCAGCAGCCGGACTAGCGGGAGTCCCGGGGAGCTGTTTTTT. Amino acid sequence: CASSRTSGSPGELFF.

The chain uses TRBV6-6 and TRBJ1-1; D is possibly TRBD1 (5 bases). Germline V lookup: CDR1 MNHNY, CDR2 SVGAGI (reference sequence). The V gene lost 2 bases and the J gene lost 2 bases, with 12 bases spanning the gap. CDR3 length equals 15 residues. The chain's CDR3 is CASSYIPGINTEAFF. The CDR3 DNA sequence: TGTGCCAGCAGTTACATTCCAGGGATTAACACTGAAGCTTTCTTT.

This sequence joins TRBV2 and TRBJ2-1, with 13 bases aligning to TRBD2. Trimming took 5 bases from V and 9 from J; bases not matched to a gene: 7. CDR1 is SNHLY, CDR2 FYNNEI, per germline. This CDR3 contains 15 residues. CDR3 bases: TGTGCCAGCAGTACCGGACTAGCGGGAGTTTTTGAGCAGTTCTTC. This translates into CASSTGLAGVFEQFF.

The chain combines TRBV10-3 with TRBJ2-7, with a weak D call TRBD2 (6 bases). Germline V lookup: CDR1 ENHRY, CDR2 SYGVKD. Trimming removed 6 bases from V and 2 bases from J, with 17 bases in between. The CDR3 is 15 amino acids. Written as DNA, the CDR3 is TGTGCCATCAGGGTGGGAGGCAGCCAGCCCTACGAGCAGTACTTC. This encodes CAIRVGGSQPYEQYF.

The CDR3 spells CASSTTEAFF. CDR3 in DNA: TGTGCCAGCAGTACCACTGAAGCTTTCTTT. The rearrangement joins TRBV28 to TRBJ1-1; D not resolved. This CDR3 has 10 residues. V was pared by 5 bases and J by 4 bases, with 2 bases between. Germline V gene data show CDR1 as MDHEN and CDR2 as SYDVKM. Drawing the rest from reference TRBV28 and TRBJ1-1, the complete variable domain is DVKVTQSSRYLVKRTGEKVFLECVQDMDHENMFWYRQDPGLGLRLIYFSYDVKMKEKGDIPEGYSVSREKKERFSLILESASTNQTSMYLCASSTTEAFFGQGTRLTVV.

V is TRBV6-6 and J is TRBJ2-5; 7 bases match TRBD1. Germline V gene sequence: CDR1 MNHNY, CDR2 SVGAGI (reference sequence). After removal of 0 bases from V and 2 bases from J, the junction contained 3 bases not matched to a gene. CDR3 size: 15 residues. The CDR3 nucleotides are TGTGCCAGCAGTTACTCAGGGACAGTACAAGAGACCCAGTACTTC. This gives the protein CASSYSGTVQETQYF.

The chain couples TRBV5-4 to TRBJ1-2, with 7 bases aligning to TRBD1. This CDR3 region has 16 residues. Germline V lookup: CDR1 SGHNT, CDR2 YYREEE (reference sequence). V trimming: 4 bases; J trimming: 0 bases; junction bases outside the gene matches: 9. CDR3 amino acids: CASSALGGGPNYGYTF. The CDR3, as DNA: TGTGCCAGCAGCGCCCTAGGGGGCGGCCCTAACTATGGCTACACCTTC.

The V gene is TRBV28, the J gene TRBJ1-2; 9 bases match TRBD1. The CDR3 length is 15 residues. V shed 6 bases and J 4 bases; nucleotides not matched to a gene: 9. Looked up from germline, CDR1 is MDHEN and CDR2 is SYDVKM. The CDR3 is CASSPAGQGGYGYTF. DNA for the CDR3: TGTGCCAGCAGCCCCGCGGGACAGGGAGGCTATGGCTACACCTTC.

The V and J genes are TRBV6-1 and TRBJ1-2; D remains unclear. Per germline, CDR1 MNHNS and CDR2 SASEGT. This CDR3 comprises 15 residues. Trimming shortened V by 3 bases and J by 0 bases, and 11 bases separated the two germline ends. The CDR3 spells CASSESPGPNYGYTF. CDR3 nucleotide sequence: TGTGCCAGCAGTGAGAGCCCGGGCCCTAACTATGGCTACACCTTC.

CDR3: CASSQDRQINSPLHF. In DNA form, the CDR3 reads TGCGCCAGCAGCCAAGACCGGCAAATTAATTCACCCCTCCACTTT. The chain is built from TRBV4-1 and TRBJ1-6, with unresolved D. The CDR3 sequence is 15 residues long. The germline V gene has CDR1 MGHRA and CDR2 YSYEKL. V shed 0 bases and J shed 6 bases, with 9 bases lying between them.

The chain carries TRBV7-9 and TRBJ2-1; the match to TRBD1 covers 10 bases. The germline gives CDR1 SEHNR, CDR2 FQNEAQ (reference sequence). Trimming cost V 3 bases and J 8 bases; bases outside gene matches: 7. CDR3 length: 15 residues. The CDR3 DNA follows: TGTGCCAGCAGCTTCGGGGACAGGGGCTCCTATGAGCAGTTCTTC. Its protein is CASSFGDRGSYEQFF.